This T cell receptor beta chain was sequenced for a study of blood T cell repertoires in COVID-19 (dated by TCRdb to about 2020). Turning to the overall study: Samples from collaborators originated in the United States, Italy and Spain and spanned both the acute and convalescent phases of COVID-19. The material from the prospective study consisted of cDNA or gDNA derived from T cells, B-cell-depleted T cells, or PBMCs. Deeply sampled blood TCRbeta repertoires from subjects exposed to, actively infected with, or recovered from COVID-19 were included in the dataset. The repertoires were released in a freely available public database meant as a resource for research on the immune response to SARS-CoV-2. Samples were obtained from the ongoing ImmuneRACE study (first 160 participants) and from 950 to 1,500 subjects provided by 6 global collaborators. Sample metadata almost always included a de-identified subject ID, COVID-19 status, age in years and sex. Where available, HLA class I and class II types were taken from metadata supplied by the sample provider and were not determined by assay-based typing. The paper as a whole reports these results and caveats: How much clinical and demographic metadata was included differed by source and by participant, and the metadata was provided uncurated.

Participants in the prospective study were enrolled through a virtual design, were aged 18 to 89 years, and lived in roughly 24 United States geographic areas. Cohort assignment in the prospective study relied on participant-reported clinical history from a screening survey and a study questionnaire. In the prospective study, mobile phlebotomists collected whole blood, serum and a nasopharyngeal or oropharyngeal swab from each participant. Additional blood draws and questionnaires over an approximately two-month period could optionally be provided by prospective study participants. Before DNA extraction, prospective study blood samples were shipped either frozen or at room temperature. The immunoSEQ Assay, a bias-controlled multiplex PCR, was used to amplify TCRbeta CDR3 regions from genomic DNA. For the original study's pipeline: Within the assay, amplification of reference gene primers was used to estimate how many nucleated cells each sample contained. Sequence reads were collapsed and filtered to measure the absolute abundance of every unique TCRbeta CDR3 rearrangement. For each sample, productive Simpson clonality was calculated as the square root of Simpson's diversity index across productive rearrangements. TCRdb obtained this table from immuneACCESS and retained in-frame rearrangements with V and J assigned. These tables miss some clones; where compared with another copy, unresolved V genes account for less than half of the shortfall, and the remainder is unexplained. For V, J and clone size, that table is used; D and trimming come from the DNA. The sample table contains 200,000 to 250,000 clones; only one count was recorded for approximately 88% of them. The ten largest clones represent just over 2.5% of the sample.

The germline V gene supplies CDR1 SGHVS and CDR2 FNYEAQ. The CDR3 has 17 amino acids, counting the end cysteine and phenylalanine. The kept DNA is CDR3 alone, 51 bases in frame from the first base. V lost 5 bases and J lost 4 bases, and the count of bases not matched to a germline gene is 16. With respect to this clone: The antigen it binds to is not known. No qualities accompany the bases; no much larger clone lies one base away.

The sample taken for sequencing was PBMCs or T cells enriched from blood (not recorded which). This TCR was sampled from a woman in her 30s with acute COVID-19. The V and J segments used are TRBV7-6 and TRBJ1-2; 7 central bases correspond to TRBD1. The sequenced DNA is TGTGCCAGCAGCCGATTGTGTTACAGGGGCGCATGCTATGGCTACACCTTC. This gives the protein CASSRLCYRGACYGYTF. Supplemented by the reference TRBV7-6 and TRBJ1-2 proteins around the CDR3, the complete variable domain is GAGVSQSPRYKVTKRGQDVALRCDPISGHVSLYWYRQALGQGPEFLTYFNYEAQQDKSGLPNDRFSAERPEGSISTLTIQRTEQRDSAMYRCASSRLCYRGACYGYTFGSGTRLTVV.